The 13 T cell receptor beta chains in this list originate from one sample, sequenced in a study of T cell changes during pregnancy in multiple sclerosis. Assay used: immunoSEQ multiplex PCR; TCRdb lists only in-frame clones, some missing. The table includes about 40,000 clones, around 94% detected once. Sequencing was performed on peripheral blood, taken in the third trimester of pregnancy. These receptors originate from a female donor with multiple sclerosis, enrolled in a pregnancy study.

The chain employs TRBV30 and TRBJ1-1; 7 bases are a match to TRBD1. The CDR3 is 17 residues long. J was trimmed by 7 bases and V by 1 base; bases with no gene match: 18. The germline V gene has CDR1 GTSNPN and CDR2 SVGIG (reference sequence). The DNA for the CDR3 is TGTGCCTGGAGTGCAAGGGGGCTGTCGAATTCACTCTATGAAGCTTTCTTT. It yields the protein CAWSARGLSNSLYEAFF.

In nucleotides, the CDR3 is TGTGCCAGCAGTTTCGGCGGGAGGGCCTACGAGCAGTACTTC. It encodes CASSFGGRAYEQYF. The V gene is TRBV27, the J gene TRBJ2-7; 9 nucleotides align to TRBD2. In germline, CDR1 is MNHEY, CDR2 SMNVEV (reference sequence). The V and J ends lost 3 bases and 2 bases, in that order; junction bases with no gene match: 2. CDR3 length: 14 residues.

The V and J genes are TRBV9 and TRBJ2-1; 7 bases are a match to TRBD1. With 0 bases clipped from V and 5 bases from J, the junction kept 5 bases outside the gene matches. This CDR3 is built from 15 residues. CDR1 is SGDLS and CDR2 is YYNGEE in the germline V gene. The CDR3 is CASSVEGTDDNEQFF. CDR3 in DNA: TGTGCCAGCAGCGTAGAAGGGACAGATGACAATGAGCAGTTCTTC.

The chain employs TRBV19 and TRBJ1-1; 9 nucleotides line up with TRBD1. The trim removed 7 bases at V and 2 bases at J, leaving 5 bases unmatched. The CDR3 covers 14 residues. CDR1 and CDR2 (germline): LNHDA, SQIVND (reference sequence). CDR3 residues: CASTVTGGNTEAFF. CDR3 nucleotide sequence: TGTGCCAGTACCGTGACAGGGGGAAACACTGAAGCTTTCTTT.

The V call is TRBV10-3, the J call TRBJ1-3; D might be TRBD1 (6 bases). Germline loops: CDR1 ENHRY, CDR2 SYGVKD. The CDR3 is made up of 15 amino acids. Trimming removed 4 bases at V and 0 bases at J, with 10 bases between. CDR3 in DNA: TGTGCCATCAGTGGATCGACAGGCTCTGGAAACACCATATATTTT. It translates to CAISGSTGSGNTIYF.

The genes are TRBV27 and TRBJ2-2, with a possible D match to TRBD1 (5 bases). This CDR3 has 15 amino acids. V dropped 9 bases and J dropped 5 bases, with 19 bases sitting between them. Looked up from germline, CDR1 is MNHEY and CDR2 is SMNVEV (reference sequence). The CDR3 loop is CASAGRAGKTGELFF. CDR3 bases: TGTGCCAGTGCAGGTCGGGCAGGGAAGACCGGGGAGCTGTTTTTT.

The CDR3 nucleotides read TGTGCCAGTTCCCCTAATACAGGGGGCGGCTTTCAGCCCCAGCATTTT. Translation gives CASSPNTGGGFQPQHF. The V gene is TRBV2, the J gene TRBJ1-5; 9 bases align to TRBD1. Germline V lookup: CDR1 SNHLY, CDR2 FYNNEI. The CDR3 spans 16 residues. Trimming at V came to 9 bases and at J to 6 bases, leaving 15 bases not matched to a gene.

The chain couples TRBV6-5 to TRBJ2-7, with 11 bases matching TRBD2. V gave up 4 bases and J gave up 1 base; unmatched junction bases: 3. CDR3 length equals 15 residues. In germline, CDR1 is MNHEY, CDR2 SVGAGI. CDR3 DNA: TGTGCCAGCAGTTCGAGACTAGCGGGGTCCTACGAGCAGTACTTC. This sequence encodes CASSSRLAGSYEQYF.

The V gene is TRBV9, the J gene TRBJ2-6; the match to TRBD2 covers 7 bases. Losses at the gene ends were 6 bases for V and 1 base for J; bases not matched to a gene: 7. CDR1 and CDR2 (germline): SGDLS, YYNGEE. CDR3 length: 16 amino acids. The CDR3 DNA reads TGTGCCAGCACCCCGTTAGCGGGTTCTGGGGCCAACGTCCTGACTTTC. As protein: CASTPLAGSGANVLTF.

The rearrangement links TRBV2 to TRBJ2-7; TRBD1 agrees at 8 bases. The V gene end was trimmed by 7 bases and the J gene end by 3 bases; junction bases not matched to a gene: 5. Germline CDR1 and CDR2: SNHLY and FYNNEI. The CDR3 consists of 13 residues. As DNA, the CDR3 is TGTGCCAGCAACCGGGACAGGTACTACGAGCAGTACTTC. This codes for CASNRDRYYEQYF.

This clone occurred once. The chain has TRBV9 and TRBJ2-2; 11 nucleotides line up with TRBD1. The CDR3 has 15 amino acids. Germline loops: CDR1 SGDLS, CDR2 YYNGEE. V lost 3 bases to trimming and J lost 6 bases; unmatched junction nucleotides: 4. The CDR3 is CASSGGGQGAGELFF. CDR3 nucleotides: TGTGCCAGCAGCGGGGGGGGACAGGGGGCCGGGGAGCTGTTTTTT.

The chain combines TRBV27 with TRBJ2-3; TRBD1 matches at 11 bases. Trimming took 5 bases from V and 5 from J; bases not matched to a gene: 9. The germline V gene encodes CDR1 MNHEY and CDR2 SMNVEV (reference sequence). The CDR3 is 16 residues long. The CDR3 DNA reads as TGTGCCAGCAGTGAACTCGGTGGGACAGGGGGAGATACGCAGTATTTT. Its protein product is CASSELGGTGGDTQYF.

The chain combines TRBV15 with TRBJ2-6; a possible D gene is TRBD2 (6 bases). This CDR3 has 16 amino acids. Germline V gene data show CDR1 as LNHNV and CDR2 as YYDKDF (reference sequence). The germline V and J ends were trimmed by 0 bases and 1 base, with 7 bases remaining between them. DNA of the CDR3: TGTGCCACCAGCAGAGATCGGGGGTCTGGGGCCAACGTCCTGACTTTC. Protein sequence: CATSRDRGSGANVLTF. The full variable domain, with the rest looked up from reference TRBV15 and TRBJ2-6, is DAMVIQNPRYQVTQFGKPVTLSCSQTLNHNVMYWYQQKSSQAPKLLFHYYDKDFNNEADTPDNFQSRRPNTSFCFLDIRSPGLGDTAMYLCATSRDRGSGANVLTFGAGSRLTVL.